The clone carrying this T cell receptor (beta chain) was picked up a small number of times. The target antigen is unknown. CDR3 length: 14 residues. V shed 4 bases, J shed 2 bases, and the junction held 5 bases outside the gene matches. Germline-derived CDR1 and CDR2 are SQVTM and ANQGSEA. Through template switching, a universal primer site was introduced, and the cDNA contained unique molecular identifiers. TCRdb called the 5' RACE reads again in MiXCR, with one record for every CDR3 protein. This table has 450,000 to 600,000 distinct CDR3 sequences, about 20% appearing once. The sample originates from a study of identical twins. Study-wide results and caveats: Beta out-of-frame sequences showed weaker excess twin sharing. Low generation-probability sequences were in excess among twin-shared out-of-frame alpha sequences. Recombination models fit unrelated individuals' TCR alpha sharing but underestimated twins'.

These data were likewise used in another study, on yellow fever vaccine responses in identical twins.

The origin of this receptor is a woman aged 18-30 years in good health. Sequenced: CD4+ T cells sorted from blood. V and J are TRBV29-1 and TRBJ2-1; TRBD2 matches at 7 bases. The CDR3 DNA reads TGCAGCGTTGGTGGCGGGAGTACCTACAATGAGCAGTTCTTC. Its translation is CSVGGGSTYNEQFF.